These T cell receptor beta chains were read from a single sample in a study of vaccination and CD4 T cells after COVID-19. Their antigen targets remain unknown. TCRdb recomputed calls from the PCR reads with MiXCR, one row per CDR3 protein. The sample contains about 21,000 distinct CDR3 sequences, 60% of which appear only once. The material sequenced was CD4+ T cells from blood, cultured in vitro, taken after SARS-CoV-2 vaccination. Source of these receptors: a human donor who had recovered from COVID-19. CDR3s include the opening cysteine and the closing phenylalanine or tryptophan. D genes are given only for firm matches. Clone size is given for some rows only: seen once, a few or many times, or a class if the clone is expanded.

J gene,clone size,V gene,D gene,CDR3 protein,CDR3 DNA
TRBJ1-2,NA,TRBV20-1,NA,CSARLGGAGYTF,TGCAGTGCCAGATTAGGGGGTGCTGGCTACACCTTC
TRBJ1-6,NA,TRBV27,NA,CASSPGPRENSPLHF,TGTGCCAGCAGTCCCGGGCCGAGGGAGAATTCACCCCTCCACTTT
TRBJ2-5,NA,TRBV5-4,TRBD1,CASSQTGLRETQYF,TGTGCCAGCAGCCAGACAGGGTTGAGAGAGACCCAGTACTTC
TRBJ2-4,NA,TRBV20-1,TRBD1,CSARDKKGQGGNIQYF,TGCAGTGCTAGAGATAAAAAGGGACAGGGAGGGAACATTCAGTACTTC
TRBJ2-5,once,TRBV7-2,NA,CASSLVGGRRETQYF,TGTGCCAGCAGCTTAGTGGGGGGAAGGCGAGAGACCCAGTACTTC
TRBJ2-5,NA,TRBV7-9,TRBD2,CASSPRASGGLETQYF,TGTGCCAGCAGCCCCAGGGCTAGCGGGGGTTTAGAGACCCAGTACTTC
TRBJ1-2,NA,TRBV19,TRBD1,CASSAGTGNYGYTF,TGTGCCAGTAGCGCCGGGACAGGAAACTATGGCTACACCTTC
TRBJ2-7,NA,TRBV28,NA,CASQRSGYEQYF,TGTGCCAGCCAGCGATCTGGTTACGAGCAGTACTTC
TRBJ1-1,NA,TRBV6-1,NA,CASSTNRMNTEAFF,TGTGCCAGCAGTACCAACAGGATGAACACTGAAGCTTTCTTT
TRBJ2-5,few,TRBV21-1,NA,CASSTEVTGRGNQETQYF,TGTGCCAGCAGCACAGAAGTTACAGGCAGGGGAAACCAAGAGACCCAGTACTTC
TRBJ1-5,NA,TRBV30,NA,CAWRDSGYSNQPQHF,TGTGCCTGGAGGGACAGTGGGTATAGCAATCAGCCCCAGCATTTT
TRBJ1-1,NA,TRBV7-2,NA,CASSLGRMNTEAFF,TGTGCCAGCAGCTTAGGGCGGATGAACACTGAAGCTTTCTTT
TRBJ1-2,NA,TRBV2,TRBD1,CASSEGDSAYGYTF,TGTGCCAGCAGTGAAGGGGACAGTGCCTATGGCTACACCTTC
TRBJ1-2,NA,TRBV6-1,NA,CASSEAVGFPIVYTF,TGTGCCAGCAGTGAAGCGGTAGGATTTCCTATTGTCTACACCTTC
TRBJ1-5,few,TRBV20-1,NA,CSTNSGYPNQPQHF,TGCAGTACGAATTCAGGGTACCCAAATCAGCCCCAGCATTTT
TRBJ1-5,NA,TRBV7-9,NA,CASSLGGPIEAQPQHF,TGTGCCAGCAGCTTAGGGGGCCCCATCGAGGCTCAGCCCCAGCATTTT
TRBJ2-7,NA,TRBV12-3/TRBV12-4,TRBD1,CASSLATGGGKYF,TGTGCCAGCAGTTTGGCGACAGGGGGTGGAAAGTACTTC
TRBJ2-3,NA,TRBV20-1,TRBD2,CSATRRREARDTQYF,TGCAGTGCTACGAGACGGCGGGAGGCCCGGGATACGCAGTATTTT
TRBJ1-2,few,TRBV10-3,NA,CAIRKDAVNYGYTF,TGTGCCATCAGGAAAGACGCAGTTAACTATGGCTACACCTTC
TRBJ2-5,few,TRBV30,TRBD2,CAWSREAGARETQYF,TGTGCCTGGAGTAGGGAAGCGGGGGCCAGAGAGACCCAGTACTTC
TRBJ2-7,NA,TRBV3-1,NA,CASSPGLLYEQYF,TGTGCCAGCAGCCCGGGACTCCTTTACGAGCAGTACTTC
TRBJ1-6,NA,TRBV2,NA,CASSLRNNSPLHF,TGTGCCAGCAGTCTTCGAAATAATTCACCCCTCCACTTT
TRBJ1-2,NA,TRBV6-1,TRBD1,CASSGQGGVNYGYTF,TGTGCCAGCAGTGGACAGGGGGGGGTCAACTATGGCTACACCTTC
TRBJ1-4,NA,TRBV6-2/TRBV6-3,NA,CASSSHQATNEKLFF,TGTGCCAGCAGCTCTCACCAAGCAACTAATGAAAAACTGTTTTTT
TRBJ2-1,NA,TRBV7-9,NA,CASSPPGFWENEQFF,TGTGCCAGCAGCCCCCCAGGCTTTTGGGAAAATGAGCAGTTCTTC
TRBJ2-6,NA,TRBV10-2,NA,CASSETGSGANVLTF,TGCGCCAGCAGTGAAACGGGCTCTGGGGCCAACGTCCTGACTTTC
TRBJ2-7,once,TRBV20-1,TRBD1,CSASLGQGYEQYF,TGCAGTGCTAGTTTAGGACAGGGCTACGAGCAGTACTTC
TRBJ2-2,NA,TRBV19,NA,CASRDRTRGDTGELFF,TGTGCCAGTAGGGATCGGACTAGGGGGGACACCGGGGAGCTGTTTTTT
TRBJ2-7,few,TRBV19,NA,CASNEGVIPYEQYF,TGTGCCAGTAATGAGGGGGTTATCCCTTACGAGCAGTACTTC
TRBJ1-5,hyperexpanded,TRBV2,TRBD1,CASSRRTGGSQPQHF,TGTGCCAGCAGTAGAAGGACAGGGGGCAGTCAGCCCCAGCATTTT
TRBJ2-7,few,TRBV6-2/TRBV6-3,NA,CASSSQVGTAPYEQYF,TGTGCCAGCAGTTCCCAAGTTGGGACGGCGCCCTACGAGCAGTACTTC
TRBJ2-3,NA,TRBV20-1,NA,CSASLIGGGGTDTQYF,TGCAGTGCTAGTTTGATAGGGGGGGGAGGCACAGATACGCAGTATTTT
TRBJ1-6,few,TRBV2,TRBD1,CASRSPGTGNLSPLHF,TGTGCCAGCAGATCCCCCGGGACAGGGAATCTTTCACCCCTCCACTTT
TRBJ1-5,NA,TRBV6-1,NA,CASSDNIGPVPQHF,TGTGCCAGCAGTGACAATATCGGGCCAGTGCCCCAGCATTTT
TRBJ1-2,NA,TRBV21-1,NA,CASSMRQETNYGYTF,TGTGCCAGCAGCATGAGACAAGAAACTAACTATGGCTACACCTTC
TRBJ2-2,NA,TRBV29-1,TRBD2,CSVATSGTGELFF,TGCAGCGTTGCAACTAGCGGCACCGGGGAGCTGTTTTTT
TRBJ2-7,NA,TRBV11-3,TRBD2,CASSLGTSGAYEQYF,TGTGCCAGCAGCTTAGGGACTAGCGGAGCCTACGAGCAGTACTTC
TRBJ1-2,NA,TRBV3-1,NA,CASSQDLLSGYTF,TGTGCCAGCAGCCAAGATCTGTTGAGTGGCTACACCTTC
TRBJ2-3,NA,TRBV10-3,TRBD1,CAIRRQGSTDTQYF,TGTGCCATCAGGCGACAGGGGAGCACAGATACGCAGTATTTT
TRBJ1-2,NA,TRBV28,TRBD1,CASSLGQGRYYGYTF,TGTGCCAGCAGTTTGGGACAGGGGCGTTACTATGGCTACACCTTC
TRBJ1-2,few,TRBV20-1,TRBD1,CRAGTATNYGYTF,TGCAGGGCGGGGACAGCTACAAACTATGGCTACACCTTC
TRBJ1-6,NA,TRBV20-1,TRBD1,CNALDRGSSPLHF,TGCAATGCTCTCGACAGGGGGAGCTCACCCCTCCACTTT
TRBJ2-3,NA,TRBV10-3,NA,CAISEATAPQYF,TGTGCCATCAGTGAGGCGACAGCCCCGCAGTATTTT
TRBJ1-2,few,TRBV5-8,TRBD1,CASSLEGQNYGYTF,TGTGCCAGCAGCTTGGAGGGACAGAACTATGGCTACACCTTC
TRBJ2-7,once,TRBV28,TRBD2,CASSLVLPGLASEQYF,TGTGCCAGCAGTTTAGTTCTTCCGGGACTAGCTAGCGAGCAGTACTTC
TRBJ1-1,NA,TRBV11-3,NA,CASSLRLAGTEAFF,TGTGCCAGCAGCTTACGGTTGGCTGGTACTGAAGCTTTCTTT
TRBJ1-1,once,TRBV19,TRBD1,CASSPGQGRAFF,TGTGCCAGTAGTCCCGGACAGGGTCGGGCTTTCTTT
TRBJ2-6,NA,TRBV5-1,TRBD1,CASSLRPTGGLSGANVLTF,TGCGCCAGCAGCTTGCGTCCGACAGGGGGTCTGTCTGGGGCCAACGTCCTGACTTTC
TRBJ1-2,once,TRBV10-3,NA,CAISNPGGYTNYGYTF,TGTGCCATCAGCAACCCGGGGGGCTATACTAACTATGGCTACACCTTC
TRBJ1-1,NA,TRBV24-1,NA,CATSEAGTTEAFF,TGTGCCACCAGTGAAGCAGGCACTACTGAAGCTTTCTTT
TRBJ2-7,NA,TRBV6-2/TRBV6-3,TRBD1,CASRPETGYYEQYF,TGTGCCAGCAGGCCTGAGACAGGGTACTACGAGCAGTACTTC